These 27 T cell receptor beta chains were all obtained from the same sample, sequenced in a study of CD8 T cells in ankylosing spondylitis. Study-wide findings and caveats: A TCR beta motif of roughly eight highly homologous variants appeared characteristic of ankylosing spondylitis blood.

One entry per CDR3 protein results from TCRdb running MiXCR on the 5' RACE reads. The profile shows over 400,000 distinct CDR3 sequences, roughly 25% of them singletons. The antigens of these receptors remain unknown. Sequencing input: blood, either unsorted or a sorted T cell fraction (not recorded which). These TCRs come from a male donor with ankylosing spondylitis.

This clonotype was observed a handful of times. The CDR3: CASSASSGSVEQFF. The CDR3 nucleotides are TGTGCCAGCAGTGCCTCTAGCGGGAGCGTTGAGCAGTTCTTC. The genes are TRBV2 and TRBJ2-1; 10 bases map to TRBD2. This CDR3 spans 14 amino acids. In germline, CDR1 is SNHLY, CDR2 FYNNEI. V lost 4 bases and J lost 9; bases outside the gene matches: 6.

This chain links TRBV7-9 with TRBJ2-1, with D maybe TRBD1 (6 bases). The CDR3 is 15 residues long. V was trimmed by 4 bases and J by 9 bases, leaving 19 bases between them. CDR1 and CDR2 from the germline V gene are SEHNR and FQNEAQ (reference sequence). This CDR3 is CASSSIWTEDTEQFF. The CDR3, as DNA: TGTGCCAGCAGCTCCATATGGACAGAAGACACTGAGCAGTTCTTC.

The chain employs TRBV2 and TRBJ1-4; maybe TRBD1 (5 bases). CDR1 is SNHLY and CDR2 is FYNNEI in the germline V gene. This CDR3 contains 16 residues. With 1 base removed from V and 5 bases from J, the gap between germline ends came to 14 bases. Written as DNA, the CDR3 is TGTGCCAGCAGTGAAGATCGTCGAAGGGGAAATGAAAAACTGTTTTTT. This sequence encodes CASSEDRRRGNEKLFF.

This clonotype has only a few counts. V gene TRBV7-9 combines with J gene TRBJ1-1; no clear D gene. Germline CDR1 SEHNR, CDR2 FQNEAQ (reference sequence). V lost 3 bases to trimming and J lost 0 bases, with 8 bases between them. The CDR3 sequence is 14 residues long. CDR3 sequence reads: CASSFGEVNTEAFF. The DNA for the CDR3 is TGTGCCAGCAGCTTTGGGGAAGTGAACACTGAAGCTTTCTTT. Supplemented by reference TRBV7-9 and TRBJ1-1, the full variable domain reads DTGVSQNPRHKITKRGQNVTFRCDPISEHNRLYWYRQTLGQGPEFLTYFQNEAQLEKSRLLSDRFSAERPKGSFSTLEIQRTEQGDSAMYLCASSFGEVNTEAFFGQGTRLTVV.

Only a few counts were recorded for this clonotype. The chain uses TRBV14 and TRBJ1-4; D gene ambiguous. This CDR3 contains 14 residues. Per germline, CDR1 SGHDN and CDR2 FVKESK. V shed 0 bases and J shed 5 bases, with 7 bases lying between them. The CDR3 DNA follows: TGTGCCAGCAGCCAAGATAATTGGAATGAAAAACTGTTTTTT. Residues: CASSQDNWNEKLFF.

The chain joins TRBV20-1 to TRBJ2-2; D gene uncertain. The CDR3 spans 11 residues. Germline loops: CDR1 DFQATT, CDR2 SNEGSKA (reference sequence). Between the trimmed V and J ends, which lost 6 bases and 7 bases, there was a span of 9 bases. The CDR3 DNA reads TGCAGTGCCATCCGGAACGGGGAGCTGTTTTTT. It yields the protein CSAIRNGELFF.

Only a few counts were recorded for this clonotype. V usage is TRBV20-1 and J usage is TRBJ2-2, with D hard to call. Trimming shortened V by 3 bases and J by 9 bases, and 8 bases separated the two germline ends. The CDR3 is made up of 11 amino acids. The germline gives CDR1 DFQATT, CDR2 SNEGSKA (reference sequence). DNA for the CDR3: TGCAGTGCTAGTAGTACCCGGGAGCTGTTTTTT. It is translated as CSASSTRELFF.

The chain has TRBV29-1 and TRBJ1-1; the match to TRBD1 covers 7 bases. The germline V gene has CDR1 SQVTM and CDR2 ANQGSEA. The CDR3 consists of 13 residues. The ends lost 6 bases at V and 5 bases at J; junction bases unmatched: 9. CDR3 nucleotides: TGCAGCGTACAGGGGCCCGCGGGAACTGAAGCTTTCTTT. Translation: CSVQGPAGTEAFF.

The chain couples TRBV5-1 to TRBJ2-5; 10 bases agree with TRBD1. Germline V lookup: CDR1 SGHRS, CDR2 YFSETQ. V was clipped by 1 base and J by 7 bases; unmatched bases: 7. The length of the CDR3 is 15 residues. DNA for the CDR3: TGCGCCAGCAGCTTGATAGGACAGGGGGTGGTGACCCAGTACTTC. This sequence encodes CASSLIGQGVVTQYF.

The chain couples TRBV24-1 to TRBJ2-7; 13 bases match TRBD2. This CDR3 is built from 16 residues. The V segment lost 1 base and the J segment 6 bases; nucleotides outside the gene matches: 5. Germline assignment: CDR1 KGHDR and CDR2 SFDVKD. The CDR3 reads CATSDFRTSGSGEQYV. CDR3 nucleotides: TGTGCCACCAGTGATTTCCGGACTAGCGGGAGTGGCGAGCAGTACGTC.

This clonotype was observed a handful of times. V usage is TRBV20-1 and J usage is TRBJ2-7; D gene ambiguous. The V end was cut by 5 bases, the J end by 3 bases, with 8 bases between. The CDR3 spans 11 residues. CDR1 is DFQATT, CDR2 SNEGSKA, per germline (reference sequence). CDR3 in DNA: TGCAGTGCTCGACTTTACTACGAGCAGTACTTC. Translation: CSARLYYEQYF.

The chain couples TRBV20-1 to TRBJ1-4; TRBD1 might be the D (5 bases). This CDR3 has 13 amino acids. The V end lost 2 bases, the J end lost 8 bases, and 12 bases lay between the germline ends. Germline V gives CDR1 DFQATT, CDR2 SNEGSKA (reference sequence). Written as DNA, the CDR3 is TGCAGTGCTAGACGCCCCCGGGGCGAAAAACTGTTTTTT. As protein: CSARRPRGEKLFF.

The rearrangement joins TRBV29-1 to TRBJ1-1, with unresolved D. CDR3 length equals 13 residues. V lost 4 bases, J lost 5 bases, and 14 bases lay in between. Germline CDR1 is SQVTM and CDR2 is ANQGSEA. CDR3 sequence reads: CSVVIGRGTEAFF. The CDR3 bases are TGCAGCGTTGTTATAGGGAGAGGTACTGAAGCTTTCTTT.

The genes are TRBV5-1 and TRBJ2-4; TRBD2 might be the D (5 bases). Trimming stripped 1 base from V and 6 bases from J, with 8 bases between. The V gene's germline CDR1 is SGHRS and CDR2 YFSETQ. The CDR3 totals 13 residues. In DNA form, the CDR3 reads TGCGCCAGCAGCTTGATGGCGGGAAACATTCAGTACTTC. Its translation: CASSLMAGNIQYF.

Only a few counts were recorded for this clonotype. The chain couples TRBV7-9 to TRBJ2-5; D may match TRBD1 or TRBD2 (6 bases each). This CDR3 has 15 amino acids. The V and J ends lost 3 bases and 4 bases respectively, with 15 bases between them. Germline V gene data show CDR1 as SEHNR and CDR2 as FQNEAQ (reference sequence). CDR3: CASSFLRQEGETQYF. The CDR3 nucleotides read TGTGCCAGCAGCTTCTTGCGACAGGAGGGAGAGACCCAGTACTTC.

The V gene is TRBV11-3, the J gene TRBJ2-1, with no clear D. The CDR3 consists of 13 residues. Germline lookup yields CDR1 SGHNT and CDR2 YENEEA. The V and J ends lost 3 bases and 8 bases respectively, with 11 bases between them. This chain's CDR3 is CASSFPAFDEQFF. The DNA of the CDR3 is TGTGCCAGCAGCTTCCCCGCCTTCGATGAGCAGTTCTTC.

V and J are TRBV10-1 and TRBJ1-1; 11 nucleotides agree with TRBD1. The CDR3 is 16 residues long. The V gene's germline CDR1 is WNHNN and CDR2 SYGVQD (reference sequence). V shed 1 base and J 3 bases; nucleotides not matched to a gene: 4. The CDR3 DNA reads TGCGCCAGCAGTGAGTTACCGGACAGGGGGCACACTGAAGCTTTCTTT. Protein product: CASSELPDRGHTEAFF.

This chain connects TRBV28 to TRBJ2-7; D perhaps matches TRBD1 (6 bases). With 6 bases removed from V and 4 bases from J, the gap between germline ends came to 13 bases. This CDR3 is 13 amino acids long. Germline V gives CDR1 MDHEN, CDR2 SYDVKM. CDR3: CASSNDRSYEQYV. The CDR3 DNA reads TGTGCCAGCAGCAATGACAGGTCATACGAGCAGTACGTC.

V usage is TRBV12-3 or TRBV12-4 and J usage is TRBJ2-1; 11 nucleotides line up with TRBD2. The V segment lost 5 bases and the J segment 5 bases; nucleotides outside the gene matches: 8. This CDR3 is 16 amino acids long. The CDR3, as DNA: TGTGCCAGCAGTCCATTAGCGGGAGGGGGCCACAATGAGCAGTTCTTC. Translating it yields CASSPLAGGGHNEQFF.

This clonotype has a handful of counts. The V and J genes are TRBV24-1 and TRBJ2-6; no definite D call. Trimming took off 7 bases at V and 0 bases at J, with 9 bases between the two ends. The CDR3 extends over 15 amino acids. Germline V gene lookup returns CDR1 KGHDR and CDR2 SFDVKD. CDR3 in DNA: TGTGCCACCAGACAGAGTATCTCTGGGGCCAACGTCCTGACTTTC. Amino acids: CATRQSISGANVLTF.

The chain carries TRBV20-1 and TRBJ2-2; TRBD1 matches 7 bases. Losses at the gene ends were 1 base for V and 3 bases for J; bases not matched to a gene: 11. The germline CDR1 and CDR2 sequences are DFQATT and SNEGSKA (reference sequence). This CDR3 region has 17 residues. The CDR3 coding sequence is TGCAGTGCTAGAGGTCCTTGGACAGGAACGTACACCGGGGAGCTGTTTTTT. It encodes CSARGPWTGTYTGELFF.

The CDR3 protein is CASSLRSGEQFF. The CDR3 DNA is TGTGCCAGCAGTTTACGATCCGGTGAGCAGTTCTTC. V gene TRBV12-3 or TRBV12-4 combines with J gene TRBJ2-1, with no clear D. V gave up 2 bases and J gave up 9 bases, with 8 bases separating them. The CDR3 covers 12 residues.

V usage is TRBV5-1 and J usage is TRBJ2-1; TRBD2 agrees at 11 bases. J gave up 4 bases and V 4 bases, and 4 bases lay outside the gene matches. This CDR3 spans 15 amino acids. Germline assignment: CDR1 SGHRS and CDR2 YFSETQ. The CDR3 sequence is CASSHGTSGYNEQFF. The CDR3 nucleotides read TGCGCCAGCAGCCACGGGACTAGCGGTTACAATGAGCAGTTCTTC.

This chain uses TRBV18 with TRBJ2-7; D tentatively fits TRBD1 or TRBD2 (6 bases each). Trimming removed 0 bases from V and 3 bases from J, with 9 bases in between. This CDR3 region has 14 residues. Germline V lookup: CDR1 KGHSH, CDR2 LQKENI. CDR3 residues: CASSPPGGIYEQYF. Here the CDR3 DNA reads TGTGCCAGCTCACCACCCGGGGGCATCTACGAGCAGTACTTC.

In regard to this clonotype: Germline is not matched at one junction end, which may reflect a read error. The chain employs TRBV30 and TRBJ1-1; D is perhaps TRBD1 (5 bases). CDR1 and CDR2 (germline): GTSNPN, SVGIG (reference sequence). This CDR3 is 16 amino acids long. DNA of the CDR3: TGTGCCTGGAGTCCCGACCTGACAGTTATGAACCCTGAAGCTTTCTTT. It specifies CAWSPDLTVMNPEAFF.

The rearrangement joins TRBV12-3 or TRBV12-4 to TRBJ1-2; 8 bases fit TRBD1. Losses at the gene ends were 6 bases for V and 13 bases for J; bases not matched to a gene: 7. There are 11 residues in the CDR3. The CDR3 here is CASSPGQGSTF. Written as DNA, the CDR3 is TGTGCCAGCAGCCCAGGACAGGGTAGCACCTTC.

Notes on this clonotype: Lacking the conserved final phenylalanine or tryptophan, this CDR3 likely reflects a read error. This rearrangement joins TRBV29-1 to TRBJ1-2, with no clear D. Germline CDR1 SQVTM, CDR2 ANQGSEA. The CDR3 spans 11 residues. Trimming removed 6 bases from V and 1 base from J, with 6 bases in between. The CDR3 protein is CSVEDNYGYTI. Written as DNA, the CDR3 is TGCAGCGTAGAGGATAACTATGGCTACACCATC.